A selection of T cell receptor beta chains follows, all from one sample in a study of monozygotic twins with cystic fibrosis. The assay was immunoSEQ multiplex PCR, and TCRdb's table has in-frame clones only and misses some. The repertoire holds some 35,000 clones, with roughly three fifths as singletons. The sample was blood. All receptors come from a girl between 5 and 17 years old with cystic fibrosis. The CDR3 runs from the conserved cysteine through the conserved F or W. The D gene is left open where the match is weak. A row's size may be missing; if present it is once, few, many or a size class.

v_gene	d_gene	abundance	j_gene	CDR3aa	CDR3nt
TRBV6-5	-	-	TRBJ1-1	CASRATGNTEAFF	TGTGCCAGCAGGGCCACGGGGAACACTGAAGCTTTCTTT
TRBV18	-	few	TRBJ1-5	CASSPGHGNSNQPQHF	TGTGCCAGCTCACCCGGACATGGAAATAGCAATCAGCCCCAGCATTTT
TRBV2	-	once	TRBJ1-4	CASRKGGPTNEKLFF	TGTGCCAGCAGGAAGGGGGGACCAACTAATGAAAAACTGTTTTTT
TRBV30	-	-	TRBJ2-2	CAWTEHHTGELFF	TGTGCCTGGACGGAACACCACACCGGGGAGCTGTTTTTT
TRBV19	-	-	TRBJ2-6	CASSIQGSPGANVLTF	TGTGCCAGTAGTATACAGGGAAGTCCTGGGGCCAACGTCCTGACTTTC
TRBV2	-	-	TRBJ2-3	CASSEMSRLGSDTQYF	TGTGCCAGCAGTGAAATGTCCCGCCTCGGCTCAGATACGCAGTATTTT
TRBV13	TRBD1	-	TRBJ1-1	CASSLNGQGLPEAFF	TGTGCCAGCAGCTTAAACGGACAGGGCCTTCCTGAAGCTTTCTTT
TRBV10-1	TRBD2	once	TRBJ2-1	CASSPSSGDYNEQFF	TGCGCCAGCAGCCCCTCTAGCGGAGACTACAATGAGCAGTTCTTC
TRBV5-4	-	-	TRBJ1-3	CASSQDGYSGNTIYF	TGTGCCAGCAGCCAAGACGGTTACTCTGGAAACACCATATATTTT
TRBV6-5	-	-	TRBJ2-7	CASSYEGETTYEQYF	TGTGCCAGCAGTTACGAGGGGGAGACCACCTACGAGCAGTACTTC
TRBV29-1	-	-	TRBJ2-1	CSGGGRSYNEQFF	TGCAGCGGAGGGGGGCGGTCCTACAATGAGCAGTTCTTC
TRBV19	-	few	TRBJ2-2	CASRGRNTGELFF	TGTGCCAGTAGGGGCAGGAACACCGGGGAGCTGTTTTTT
TRBV2	TRBD2	-	TRBJ2-3	CASRLADSTDTQYF	TGTGCCAGCAGACTAGCGGATAGCACAGATACGCAGTATTTT
TRBV30	TRBD1	-	TRBJ1-5	CAWSATGANQPQHF	TGTGCCTGGAGTGCGACAGGGGCGAATCAGCCCCAGCATTTT
TRBV27	-	few	TRBJ2-7	CASSPVADENFYEQYF	TGTGCCAGCAGTCCCGTGGCCGACGAGAACTTCTACGAGCAGTACTTC
TRBV6-4	-	-	TRBJ2-5	CASSDSMWAGGETQYF	TGTGCCAGCAGTGACTCGATGTGGGCCGGAGGGGAGACCCAGTACTTC
TRBV2	-	-	TRBJ2-1	CASGELAEQFF	TGTGCCAGCGGGGAGTTGGCTGAGCAGTTCTTC
TRBV25-1	TRBD1	-	TRBJ2-7	CASSGRTGIEEQYF	TGTGCCAGCAGTGGCAGGACAGGCATAGAAGAGCAGTACTTC
TRBV4-1	TRBD1	-	TRBJ2-3	CASSHDHGTGWKAGTDTQYF	TGCGCCAGCAGCCACGACCACGGGACAGGGTGGAAAGCGGGGACAGATACGCAGTATTTT
TRBV21-1	-	few	TRBJ1-1	CASNPRGTEAFF	TGTGCCAGCAACCCACGGGGAACTGAAGCTTTCTTT
TRBV4-3	-	-	TRBJ1-2	CASSQDRLARGADGYTF	TGCGCCAGCAGCCAAGATCGGTTGGCAAGGGGCGCGGATGGCTACACCTTC
TRBV19	-	-	TRBJ2-7	CASSIGDGYEQYF	TGTGCCAGTAGTATAGGGGACGGCTACGAGCAGTACTTC
TRBV25-1	-	-	TRBJ1-2	CASSPKDSRPYGYTF	TGTGCCAGCAGTCCCAAGGACAGTCGGCCCTATGGCTACACCTTC
TRBV9	-	-	TRBJ2-6	CASSVSKTSGANVLTF	TGTGCCAGCAGCGTATCCAAGACCTCTGGGGCCAACGTCCTGACTTTC
TRBV9	-	-	TRBJ1-5	CASSVGQSNQPQHF	TGTGCCAGCAGCGTCGGACAAAGCAATCAGCCCCAGCATTTT
TRBV4-1	TRBD1	-	TRBJ1-2	CASSPRDRVGGYTF	TGCGCCAGCAGCCCGAGAGACAGGGTAGGTGGCTACACCTTC
TRBV6-5	-	-	TRBJ2-2	CASSTGRKNTGELFF	TGTGCCAGCAGCACCGGACGGAAGAACACCGGGGAGCTGTTTTTT
TRBV4-3	-	-	TRBJ2-3	CASSQDWATDTQYF	TGCGCCAGCAGCCAAGATTGGGCAACAGATACGCAGTATTTT
TRBV30	-	-	TRBJ2-5	CAWSRGGQPGTQYF	TGTGCCTGGAGTCGAGGGGGGCAGCCGGGGACCCAGTACTTC
TRBV2	-	-	TRBJ2-1	CASGGRRSYNEQFF	TGTGCCAGTGGGGGGCGGCGCTCCTACAATGAGCAGTTCTTC
TRBV28	-	few	TRBJ1-5	CASSFSREGNQPQHF	TGTGCCAGCAGTTTTTCGAGGGAAGGCAATCAGCCCCAGCATTTT
TRBV27	-	-	TRBJ1-2	CASSPRGVIYGYTF	TGTGCCAGCAGCCCTAGGGGGGTGATCTATGGCTACACCTTC
TRBV7-2	TRBD1	-	TRBJ1-1	CASSPHGQGNVAFF	TGTGCCAGCAGCCCTCATGGACAGGGGAACGTAGCTTTCTTT
TRBV9	TRBD2	-	TRBJ2-1	CASSSGGGSNNEQFF	TGTGCCAGCAGCTCGGGAGGCGGGAGTAACAATGAGCAGTTCTTC
TRBV7-9	-	-	TRBJ2-1	CASSHTSSRGREQFF	TGTGCCAGCAGCCACACTAGCTCCAGAGGGAGGGAGCAGTTCTTC
TRBV6-5	TRBD1	once	TRBJ1-1	CASRRGQGGTEAFF	TGTGCCAGCAGACGCGGACAGGGAGGTACTGAAGCTTTCTTT
TRBV29-1	TRBD1	once	TRBJ2-7	CSVVPGTAGEQYF	TGCAGCGTTGTTCCCGGGACAGCTGGCGAGCAGTACTTC
TRBV7-2	-	-	TRBJ1-5	CASSYSALSNQPQHF	TGTGCCAGCAGCTACAGCGCTCTTAGCAATCAGCCCCAGCATTTT
TRBV6-5	-	few	TRBJ2-3	CASSSVETSTDTQYF	TGTGCCAGCAGTTCTGTGGAGACTAGCACAGATACGCAGTATTTT
TRBV6-5	TRBD1	few	TRBJ1-1	CASRSTGSNEAFF	TGTGCCAGCAGATCGACAGGGAGCAATGAAGCTTTCTTT
TRBV25-1	-	-	TRBJ2-2	CASGGWTGELFF	TGTGCCAGCGGCGGCTGGACCGGGGAGCTGTTTTTT
TRBV10-1	-	-	TRBJ1-2	CAEQVSLTNYGYTF	TGCGCCGAACAGGTAAGTCTCACTAACTATGGCTACACCTTC
TRBV5-4	TRBD1	few	TRBJ1-1	CASSFPPGQGVGTEAFF	TGTGCCAGCAGCTTCCCTCCAGGACAGGGGGTGGGCACTGAAGCTTTCTTT
TRBV7-2	-	once	TRBJ2-1	CASSTQIWNEQFF	TGTGCCAGCAGCACCCAGATTTGGAATGAGCAGTTCTTC
TRBV15	-	-	TRBJ2-5	CATSTGHRETQYF	TGTGCCACCAGCACCGGGCATCGGGAGACCCAGTACTTC
TRBV7-2	-	-	TRBJ2-6	CASSLASLAGGANVLTF	TGTGCCAGCAGCTTAGCCTCACTCGCGGGTGGGGCCAACGTCCTGACTTTC
TRBV14	-	-	TRBJ1-3	CASSQDLGSRSGNTIYF	TGTGCCAGCAGCCAAGATCTGGGAAGCCGCTCTGGAAACACCATATATTTT
TRBV20-1	-	-	TRBJ2-1	CRAGKQFF	TGCAGGGCAGGGAAGCAGTTCTTC
TRBV5-1	-	-	TRBJ2-1	CASSTQGRGSYNEQFF	TGCGCCAGCAGTACCCAGGGCCGCGGGTCCTACAATGAGCAGTTCTTC
TRBV27	TRBD2	-	TRBJ2-1	CASSLSRRGGSYNEQFF	TGTGCCAGCAGTTTATCCAGACGGGGGGGCTCCTACAATGAGCAGTTCTTC
TRBV7-8	-	once	TRBJ2-1	CASSLVPGPNNEQFF	TGTGCCAGCAGCTTAGTCCCGGGACCAAACAATGAGCAGTTCTTC
TRBV5-1	TRBD2	-	TRBJ2-6	CASSLAGASGANSGANVLTF	TGCGCCAGCAGCTTGGCCGGGGCTAGCGGGGCTAATTCTGGGGCCAACGTCCTGACTTTC
TRBV2	-	few	TRBJ1-2	CASSDPTTIDYGYTF	TGTGCCAGCAGTGATCCGACGACAATTGACTATGGCTACACCTTC
TRBV7-9	TRBD1	-	TRBJ2-7	CASSTRDRVYEQYF	TGTGCCAGCAGCACCCGGGACAGGGTCTACGAGCAGTACTTC
TRBV5-6	-	-	TRBJ2-2	CASSLGPGARTGELFF	TGTGCCAGCAGCTTGGGTCCGGGGGCGAGAACCGGGGAGCTGTTTTTT